The 3 T cell receptor beta chains reported below all come from one sample, sequenced in a study of Graves' ophthalmopathy and Graves' hyperthyroidism. Using RNA transcripts, the TCR beta CDR3 regions were amplified. A first-round RT-PCR used HTBI primers, followed by a second-round multiplex PCR. MiXCR was run by TCRdb on the multiplex PCR reads, yielding one entry per CDR3 protein. The repertoire holds about 740,000 distinct CDR3 sequences, with 35% to 50% as singletons. The sequencing input was peripheral blood. Receptors were obtained from an adult man with Graves' ophthalmopathy.

The chain is built from TRBV4-1 and TRBJ1-2, with unresolved D. V was pared by 0 bases and J by 8 bases, with 16 bases between. The CDR3 has 15 amino acids. CDR1 is MGHRA and CDR2 is YSYEKL in the germline V gene. In nucleotides, the CDR3 is TGCGCCAGCAGCCAAGATCGAGTAACCTCGAGGGGCTACACCTTC. Translated, it gives CASSQDRVTSRGYTF.

The chain joins TRBV19 to TRBJ2-2; TRBD1 agrees at 8 bases. The germline CDR1 and CDR2 sequences are LNHDA and SQIVND (reference sequence). V dropped 4 bases and J dropped 8; count of bases not matched to a gene: 6. The CDR3 sequence is 14 residues long. The CDR3, as DNA: TGTGCCAGTAGTACCCGACAGGGGAATGGGGAGCTGTTTTTT. This gives the protein CASSTRQGNGELFF. The full variable domain, in which reference TRBV19 and TRBJ2-2 provide the parts outside the CDR3, is DGGITQSPKYLFRKEGQNVTLSCEQNLNHDAMYWYRQDPGQGLRLIYYSQIVNDFQKGDIAEGYSVSREKKESFPLTVTSAQKNPTAFYLCASSTRQGNGELFFGEGSRLTVL.

CDR3 nucleotide sequence: TGTGCCAGCGGGGTGTCGGGCTCAGGACGCGAGCAGTACTTC. Its protein product is CASGVSGSGREQYF. The chain combines TRBV2 with TRBJ2-7; no firm D call. The ends were cut back, 8 bases at V and 6 bases at J, with 20 bases in the middle. CDR3 length equals 14 residues. CDR1 SNHLY and CDR2 FYNNEI come from the germline V gene.